Below are 21 T cell receptor beta chains sequenced from a single sample in a study of beta chain features in type 1 diabetes (dated by TCRdb to the late 2010s). Receptor amplification or capture employed the immunoSEQ multiplex PCR assay. The High Capacity cDNA Reverse Transcription Kit was used to reverse transcribe all of the isolated RNA, meaning that expressed TCRB transcripts were what got sequenced. TCRdb obtained this table from immuneACCESS and retained in-frame rearrangements with V and J assigned. These tables miss some clones; where compared with another copy, unresolved V genes account for less than half of the shortfall, and the remainder is unexplained. Present in this sample are about 470,000 clones, about 32% of which were seen just once. The ten largest clones add up to almost 0.065% of the sample. The sample was naive CD4+ T cells from blood. Explained via the paper, the cell subset or site label denotes: true naive CD4+ T cells. These TCRs come from a man in his late teens or twenties in good health.

The sample holds a few counts of this clone. This CDR3 reads CAISESTDNEQFF. In nucleotides, the CDR3 is TGTGCCATCAGTGAGTCGACGGACAATGAGCAGTTCTTC. The genes are TRBV10-3 and TRBJ2-1; D gene ambiguous. The CDR3 totals 13 residues. V lost 0 bases, J lost 5 bases, and 5 bases lay in between. The germline V gene has CDR1 ENHRY and CDR2 SYGVKD.

With regard to this clone: Other nucleotide sequences from this sample produce the same CDR3. The V call is TRBV29-1, the J call TRBJ1-1, with a possible D match to TRBD1 (5 bases). Trimming took off 4 bases at V and 2 bases at J, with 11 bases between the two ends. Per the germline V gene, CDR1 is SQVTM and CDR2 is ANQGSEA. The CDR3 spans 13 residues. CDR3 sequence: CSVVRDGNTEAFF. The CDR3 DNA reads as TGCAGCGTTGTCAGGGATGGAAACACTGAAGCTTTCTTT.

This clone has just a few counts. The chain employs TRBV13 and TRBJ2-5; TRBD1 aligns across 7 bases. Germline lookup yields CDR1 PRHDT and CDR2 FYEKMQ (reference sequence). V shed 4 bases, J shed 5 bases, and the junction held 16 bases outside the gene matches. The CDR3 extends over 17 amino acids. The CDR3 DNA reads TGTGCCAGCAGCTGGAGCGATCCCGGGACAGACATGGAGACCCAGTACTTC. It codes for CASSWSDPGTDMETQYF.

This sequence joins TRBV4-3 and TRBJ1-4; 7 bases are a match to TRBD1. After removal of 1 base from V and 6 bases from J, the junction contained 8 bases not matched to a gene. The CDR3 has 16 amino acids. Germline CDR1 LGHNA, CDR2 YSLEER. The DNA of the CDR3 is TGCGCCAGCAGCCAAGGACAGGGTGGGGGTTATGAAAAACTGTTTTTT. This encodes CASSQGQGGGYEKLFF.

The gene calls are TRBV6-1 and TRBJ2-1; D call uncertain. Trimming pared 0 bases from V and 8 bases from J, leaving 5 bases between. CDR1 MNHNS and CDR2 SASEGT come from the germline V gene. The CDR3 totals 12 residues. The CDR3 sequence: CASSEAPHEQFF. In DNA form, the CDR3 reads TGTGCCAGCAGTGAAGCGCCCCATGAGCAGTTCTTC.

This clone was counted between two and nine times. This chain links TRBV7-2 with TRBJ2-1; no reliable D call. The V gene lost 0 bases and the J gene lost 3 bases, with 6 bases spanning the gap. In germline, CDR1 is SGHTA, CDR2 FQGNSA. The CDR3 extends over 14 amino acids. This chain's CDR3 is CASSLAVFYNEQFF. The CDR3 DNA sequence: TGTGCCAGCAGCTTAGCGGTATTCTACAATGAGCAGTTCTTC.

The chain combines TRBV4-1 with TRBJ2-7, with D uncertain. There are 13 residues in the CDR3. Trimming removed 1 base at V and 4 bases at J, with 8 bases between. CDR1 is MGHRA and CDR2 is YSYEKL in the germline V gene. CDR3 region: CASSQVNRYEQYF. CDR3 in DNA: TGCGCCAGCAGCCAAGTAAACCGTTACGAGCAGTACTTC.

This clone has just a few counts. The CDR3: CAWRQDFSSTDTQYF. The DNA of the CDR3 is TGTGCCTGGAGACAGGATTTCTCTAGCACAGATACGCAGTATTTT. The rearrangement links TRBV30 to TRBJ2-3; tentatively, D is TRBD1 (5 bases). V lost 3 bases and J lost 0, with 13 bases in between. CDR3 length equals 15 residues. Germline CDR1 reads GTSNPN; CDR2 reads SVGIG (reference sequence).

The CDR3 region is CASSLGGRTEAFF. CDR3 DNA sequence: TGTGCCAGCAGCTTAGGGGGGAGAACTGAAGCTTTCTTT. This chain joins TRBV14 and TRBJ1-1; TRBD1 is a possible D gene (6 bases). CDR3 length: 13 amino acids. The germline CDR1 and CDR2 sequences are SGHDN and FVKESK. V shed 5 bases and J shed 5 bases, with 12 bases lying between them.

The chain is built from TRBV18 and TRBJ1-2; D call uncertain. V lost 1 base to trimming and J lost 7 bases, with 13 bases between them. Germline assignment: CDR1 KGHSH and CDR2 LQKENI. The CDR3 has 14 amino acids. For the CDR3, the DNA is TGTGCCAGCTCACCACTCGGGCAGGCGCCTGGCTACACCTTC. Its protein is CASSPLGQAPGYTF.

This clone has a handful of counts. This chain joins TRBV4-3 and TRBJ2-1, with a possible D match to TRBD2 (6 bases). The CDR3 spans 15 residues. Germline CDR1 LGHNA, CDR2 YSLEER. V gave up 3 bases and J gave up 6 bases, with 15 bases separating them. The CDR3 nucleotides are TGCGCCAGCAGCCACGGACTACCACCGGGCAATGAGCAGTTCTTC. This sequence encodes CASSHGLPPGNEQFF.

A note on this clone: Other DNA sequences in this sample translate to the same CDR3. The rearrangement uses TRBV9 and TRBJ2-3, with unresolved D. Germline lookup yields CDR1 SGDLS and CDR2 YYNGEE. The CDR3 is made up of 14 amino acids. The V and J ends lost 0 bases and 1 base respectively, with 6 bases between them. In DNA form, the CDR3 reads TGTGCCAGCAGCGTAGACCCGGGCACAGATACGCAGTATTTT. This gives the protein CASSVDPGTDTQYF.

The chain is built from TRBV29-1 and TRBJ2-7, with D uncertain. The CDR3 sequence is 12 residues long. CDR1 is SQVTM and CDR2 is ANQGSEA in the germline V gene. The ends were cut back, 1 base at V and 6 bases at J, with 10 bases in the middle. CDR3 sequence (DNA): TGCAGCGTTGAAGGAAACAGCCGCGAGCAGTACTTC. Protein: CSVEGNSREQYF.

Comments on this clone: Other DNA sequences in this sample translate to the same CDR3. The chain links TRBV30 to TRBJ1-5; D ambiguous. Germline lookup yields CDR1 GTSNPN and CDR2 SVGIG (reference sequence). V shed 3 bases and J shed 0 bases, with 6 bases lying between them. This CDR3 is 13 amino acids long. In DNA, the CDR3 is TGTGCCTGGAGCGCGGATAGCAATCAGCCCCAGCATTTT. This sequence encodes CAWSADSNQPQHF.

CDR3 sequence: CASSPDRGSGNTIYF. Written as DNA, the CDR3 is TGTGCCAGCAGTCCTGACCGCGGCTCTGGAAACACCATATATTTT. The chain employs TRBV27 and TRBJ1-3; the D is unclear. The CDR3 loop spans 15 amino acids. In germline, CDR1 is MNHEY, CDR2 SMNVEV (reference sequence). V lost 5 bases to trimming and J lost 0 bases, with 11 bases between them.

V and J are TRBV29-1 and TRBJ2-2; 7 positions match TRBD2. The CDR3 is 16 residues long. The ends lost 4 bases at V and 0 bases at J; junction bases unmatched: 8. Germline V CDR1 and CDR2: SQVTM, ANQGSEA. CDR3 DNA: TGCAGCGTTGGAGGAGTGGGACTAACGAACACCGGGGAGCTGTTTTTT. It encodes CSVGGVGLTNTGELFF.

This clone was detected only a few times. The chain recombines TRBV30 with TRBJ2-2, with a possible D match to TRBD1 (6 bases). This CDR3 comprises 14 residues. Germline V gene data show CDR1 as GTSNPN and CDR2 as SVGIG (reference sequence). Trimming removed 0 bases from V and 5 bases from J, with 10 bases in between. This chain's CDR3 is CAWSVWTATGELFF. In nucleotides, the CDR3 is TGTGCCTGGAGTGTCTGGACAGCGACCGGGGAGCTGTTTTTT.

This chain uses TRBV6-1 with TRBJ1-2; D is unresolved. This CDR3 has 13 amino acids. Germline CDR1 and CDR2: MNHNS and SASEGT. V lost 6 bases and J 4 bases, leaving 12 bases between the germline ends. The CDR3 loop reads CASSLDPGYGYTF. DNA of the CDR3: TGTGCCAGCAGCCTGGATCCGGGCTATGGCTACACCTTC.

This chain links TRBV5-1 with TRBJ2-5; 10 bases agree with TRBD2. The V and J ends lost 1 base and 2 bases, in that order; junction bases with no gene match: 2. CDR3 length equals 15 residues. Germline V gene sequence: CDR1 SGHRS, CDR2 YFSETQ. CDR3 nucleotides: TGCGCCAGCAGCTTGACTAGCGGGAAACAAGAGACCCAGTACTTC. Residues: CASSLTSGKQETQYF.

The chain joins TRBV29-1 to TRBJ2-3, with 8 bases aligning to TRBD1. Germline trimming cut 8 bases from V and 4 bases from J; bases unmatched to any gene: 11. Germline V gives CDR1 SQVTM, CDR2 ANQGSEA. The CDR3 extends over 14 amino acids. CDR3 DNA: TGCAGCTCCATCAGGGGGCCCTTGGCAGATACGCAGTATTTT. Its translation is CSSIRGPLADTQYF.

This clone was counted a few times. The gene calls are TRBV6-1 and TRBJ2-7, with D maybe TRBD1 (5 bases). Looked up from germline, CDR1 is MNHNS and CDR2 is SASEGT. CDR3 length equals 15 residues. The V end was cut by 6 bases, the J end by 3 bases, with 18 bases between. The chain's CDR3 is CASRNRNIPLYEQYF. Here the CDR3 DNA reads TGTGCCAGCAGGAACAGGAATATTCCGCTCTACGAGCAGTACTTC.